The clone carrying this TCR beta chain came up many times. Its specificity is unknown. These data are taken from a study of response to subunit inactivated influenza vaccine. Whole-study findings and limits: Seasonal influenza vaccination, on each occasion, was suggested by the authors to recruit few new T cells.

V was shortened by 1 base and J by 7 bases, with 11 bases between the two germline ends. The CDR3 totals 14 residues. One entry per CDR3 protein results from TCRdb running MiXCR on the RT-PCR reads. The sample has hundreds of thousands of distinct CDR3 sequences, 25% seen once; the top ten hold 1.9%. The rearrangement joins TRBV12-3 or TRBV12-4 to TRBJ1-5; unclear D gene. The TCR sequence derives from a man between 45 and 60 years old who received an inactivated influenza vaccine. The source was CD4+ T cells sorted from PBMCs, collected around 5 days after vaccination. The DNA of the CDR3 is TGTGCCAGCAGTTTAGAGCGGGTCGGGCAGCCCCAGCATTTT. Protein: CASSLERVGQPQHF.